This entry lists 16 T cell receptor beta chains sequenced from one sample in a study of cytomegalovirus exposure and HLA in healthy donors. Primers for the PCR totalled 60 Vbeta and 13 Jbeta. Produced via immunoSEQ multiplex PCR; TCRdb's table is partial and in-frame only. The table shows roughly 190,000 clones, with 70% to 80% occurring only once. The sequenced sample was PBMCs. Receptors were obtained from a woman between 25 and 40 years old in good health and CMV-seropositive.

The chain couples TRBV28 to TRBJ2-3, with TRBD1 identical over 12 bases. The CDR3 is 16 residues long. J gave up 3 bases and V 4 bases, and 5 bases lay outside the gene matches. Germline V gives CDR1 MDHEN, CDR2 SYDVKM. The CDR3 region is CASSSGTGGMTDTQYF. In nucleotides, the CDR3 is TGTGCCAGCAGTTCCGGGACAGGGGGCATGACAGATACGCAGTATTTT. The full variable domain, completed using reference TRBV28 and TRBJ2-3, is DVKVTQSSRYLVKRTGEKVFLECVQDMDHENMFWYRQDPGLGLRLIYFSYDVKMKEKGDIPEGYSVSREKKERFSLILESASTNQTSMYLCASSSGTGGMTDTQYFGPGTRLTVL.

V is TRBV9 and J is TRBJ1-6, with TRBD1 matching over 7 bases. With 4 bases clipped from V and 0 bases from J, the junction kept 7 bases outside the gene matches. The CDR3 extends over 17 amino acids. CDR1 is SGDLS, CDR2 YYNGEE, per germline. The CDR3 DNA reads TGTGCCAGCAGCTTGCGTAGGACAGGCTCCTATAATTCACCCCTCCACTTT. It translates to CASSLRRTGSYNSPLHF.

This rearrangement joins TRBV2 to TRBJ2-7; 12 bases map to TRBD2. The junction had 2 bases not matched to a gene; V was cut back by 1 base and J by 4 bases. The germline V gene has CDR1 SNHLY and CDR2 FYNNEI. This CDR3 contains 15 residues. CDR3 loop: CASSEEGLAGYEQYF. For the CDR3, the DNA is TGTGCCAGCAGTGAAGAGGGACTAGCGGGTTACGAGCAGTACTTC.

V usage is TRBV20-1 and J usage is TRBJ1-5, with D perhaps matching TRBD1 (6 bases). Germline V CDR1 and CDR2: DFQATT, SNEGSKA (reference sequence). The CDR3 runs 11 residues. The CDR3 is CVGGGDQPQHF. The CDR3 DNA reads TGCGTTGGGGGGGGCGACCAGCCCCAGCATTTT.

Remarks on this clone: The conserved phenylalanine or tryptophan is not found at the CDR3 terminus, so this likely reflects a read error. The gene calls are TRBV6-6 and TRBJ2-7; weak D call: TRBD1 (5 bases). CDR3 length: 14 amino acids. CDR1 and CDR2 (germline): MNHNY, SVGAGI (reference sequence). V was trimmed by 9 bases and J by 3 bases, leaving 18 bases between them. The CDR3 DNA reads as TGTGCCAGGACGACAGTCCCCCAAGGCTACGAGCAGTACCTC. Residues: CARTTVPQGYEQYL.

This clone was seen more than once but under ten times. The V call is TRBV19, the J call TRBJ1-1, with 11 bases lining up with TRBD1. This CDR3 has 17 residues. Germline V CDR1 and CDR2: LNHDA, SQIVND (reference sequence). The V gene end was trimmed by 3 bases and the J gene end by 5 bases; junction bases not matched to a gene: 11. The CDR3: CASSIGQGAGGGTEAFF. CDR3 DNA sequence: TGTGCCAGTAGTATTGGACAGGGGGCGGGCGGTGGGACTGAAGCTTTCTTT.

The chain employs TRBV6-6 and TRBJ2-7, with 7 bases fitting TRBD1. The length of the CDR3 is 14 residues. Unmatched junction bases numbered 1, after V lost 0 bases and J lost 2 bases. Germline V gene sequence: CDR1 MNHNY, CDR2 SVGAGI (reference sequence). The DNA for the CDR3 is TGTGCCAGCAGTTACTCAGACAGGGCCTACGAGCAGTACTTC. Its protein product is CASSYSDRAYEQYF.

In this sample, this clone turned up once. The rearrangement uses TRBV7-9 and TRBJ2-1, with 8 bases identical to TRBD2. V shed 5 bases and J 1 base; nucleotides not matched to a gene: 13. Germline CDR1 and CDR2: SEHNR and FQNEAQ (reference sequence). The CDR3 loop spans 18 amino acids. CDR3 nucleotides: TGTGCCAGCAGCCCGACCCCGGGCGGGGGGCCGTCCTACAATGAGCAGTTCTTC. Protein product: CASSPTPGGGPSYNEQFF.

This clone was observed a single time. The V and J genes are TRBV21-1 and TRBJ2-7; the table's D call, TRBD1, has no DNA check behind it. TRBV21-1 is a listed pseudogene. CDR3 length: 16 residues. The chain's CDR3 is CASSSLTGTLSYEQYF. CDR3 bases: TGTGCCAGCAGCAGCCTAACAGGGACACTCTCCTACGAGCAGTACTTC.

V usage is TRBV10-3 and J usage is TRBJ2-1, with 7 bases that match TRBD1. The CDR3 is 14 amino acids. V lost 4 bases to trimming and J lost 1 base; unmatched junction nucleotides: 1. Germline CDR1 is ENHRY and CDR2 is SYGVKD. The CDR3 spells CAISGTGSYNEQFF. The CDR3 nucleotides read TGTGCCATCAGTGGGACAGGTTCCTACAATGAGCAGTTCTTC.

The gene calls are TRBV19 and TRBJ1-1; TRBD1 matches 8 bases. The germline gives CDR1 LNHDA, CDR2 SQIVND (reference sequence). The CDR3 is made up of 14 amino acids. V lost 7 bases, J lost 5 bases, and 9 bases stayed unmatched. The CDR3 region is CASNPGQGMTEAFF. The CDR3 region has the DNA TGTGCCAGTAACCCAGGACAGGGTATGACTGAAGCTTTCTTT.

This clone was seen only once. The J gene is TRBJ1-2, the V gene TRBV30; no firm D call. Germline V gives CDR1 GTSNPN, CDR2 SVGIG (reference sequence). This CDR3 region has 12 residues. Trimming shortened V by 1 base and J by 5 bases, and 8 bases separated the two germline ends. Here the CDR3 DNA reads TGTGCCTGGAGTGGGTCTAGGTATGGCTACACCTTC. Amino acids: CAWSGSRYGYTF.

V and J are TRBV30 and TRBJ1-4; D might be TRBD1 (6 bases). V dropped 6 bases and J dropped 6 bases, with 17 bases sitting between them. The CDR3 runs 14 residues. CDR1 GTSNPN and CDR2 SVGIG come from the germline V gene (reference sequence). The CDR3 DNA reads TGTGCCTGTTTTAGGGGGGGGGCGGATGAAAAACTGTTTTTT. It translates to CACFRGGADEKLFF.

This rearrangement joins TRBV11-3 to TRBJ2-1, with 12 bases fitting TRBD2. This CDR3 comprises 15 residues. From germline, CDR1 is SGHNT and CDR2 YENEEA. V was pared by 5 bases and J by 5 bases, with 4 bases of the junction left unmatched. In DNA, the CDR3 is TGTGCCAGCAGCCTGGGACTAGCGGGCCACAATGAGCAGTTCTTC. Translation: CASSLGLAGHNEQFF.

The rearrangement links TRBV5-1 to TRBJ2-3; 7 nucleotides line up with TRBD1. Trimming cost V 1 base and J 1 base; bases outside gene matches: 6. The CDR3 covers 16 residues. Germline CDR1 SGHRS, CDR2 YFSETQ. Written as DNA, the CDR3 is TGCGCCAGCAGCTTGAACACAGGGGCCGGCACAGATACGCAGTATTTT. Translating it yields CASSLNTGAGTDTQYF.

This chain joins TRBV28 and TRBJ2-3; D remains unclear. CDR3 length: 15 residues. Trimming removed 1 base at V and 2 bases at J, with 10 bases between. Germline loops: CDR1 MDHEN, CDR2 SYDVKM. CDR3 in DNA: TGTGCCAGCAGTTTATTGGCGGCCTACACAGATACGCAGTATTTT. It translates to CASSLLAAYTDTQYF.